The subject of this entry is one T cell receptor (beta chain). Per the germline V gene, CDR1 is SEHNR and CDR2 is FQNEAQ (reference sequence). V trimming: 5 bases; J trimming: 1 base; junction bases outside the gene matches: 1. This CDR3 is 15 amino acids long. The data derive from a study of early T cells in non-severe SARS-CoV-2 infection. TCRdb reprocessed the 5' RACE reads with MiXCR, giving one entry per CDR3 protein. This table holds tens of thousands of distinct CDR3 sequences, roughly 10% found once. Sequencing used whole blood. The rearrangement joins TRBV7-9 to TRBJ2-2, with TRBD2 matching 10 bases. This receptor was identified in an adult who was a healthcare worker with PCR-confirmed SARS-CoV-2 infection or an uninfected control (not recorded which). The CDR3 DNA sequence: TGTGCCAGCAGCCGACTAGCGGGGAACACCGGGGAGCTGTTTTTT. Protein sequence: CASSRLAGNTGELFF.